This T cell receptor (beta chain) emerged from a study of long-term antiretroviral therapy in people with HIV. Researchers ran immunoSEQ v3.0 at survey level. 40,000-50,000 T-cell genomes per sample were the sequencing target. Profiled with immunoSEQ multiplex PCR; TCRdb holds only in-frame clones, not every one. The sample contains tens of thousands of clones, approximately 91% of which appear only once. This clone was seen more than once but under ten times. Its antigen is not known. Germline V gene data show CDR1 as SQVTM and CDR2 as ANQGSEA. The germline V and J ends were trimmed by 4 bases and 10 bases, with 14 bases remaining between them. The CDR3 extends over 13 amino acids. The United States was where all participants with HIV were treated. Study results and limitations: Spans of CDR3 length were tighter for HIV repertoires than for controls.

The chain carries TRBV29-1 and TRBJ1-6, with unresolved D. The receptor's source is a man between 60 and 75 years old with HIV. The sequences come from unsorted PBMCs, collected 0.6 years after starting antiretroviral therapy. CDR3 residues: CSVAVSPRSPLHF. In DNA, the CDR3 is TGCAGCGTTGCGGTCTCGCCCCGATCACCCCTCCACTTT.